This TCR beta chain was profiled in a study of blood T cell repertoires in COVID-19. From germline, CDR1 is SGHRS and CDR2 YFSETQ. The CDR3 has 19 amino acids. The ends lost 4 bases at V and 0 bases at J; junction bases unmatched: 9. Method: immunoSEQ multiplex PCR; TCRdb's copy keeps in-frame clones and lacks some. The sample shows some 130,000 clones, around 86% of them seen only once. The sequence was obtained from a middle-aged man with active or convalescent COVID-19. The sequencing input was peripheral blood. The V and J genes are TRBV5-1 and TRBJ2-3; 15 bases align to TRBD2. CDR3 DNA: TGCGCCAGCAGCCCGGTGGGACTAGCGGGGGGCTTAAGCACAGATACGCAGTATTTT. Translated: CASSPVGLAGGLSTDTQYF.